The 14 T cell receptor beta chains given below trace back to one sample, sequenced in a study of human T cells and chemical hapten exposure. TCRdb used MiXCR to reprocess the RACE reads, holding one entry per CDR3 protein. Counted here are tens of thousands of distinct CDR3 sequences, 4.5% to 5.5% occurring once; the ten biggest clones make up roughly 13%. Time point denoted: healthy volunteer bleed at 6 weeks. Extraction of total RNA was performed on unfractionated whole blood. Sequenced input: whole blood. Source of these receptors: a human donor in good health. Some clones in this sample may be carry-over from other donors' samples.

This clonotype was counted at least ten times. The V and J genes are TRBV7-2 and TRBJ2-2, with D tentatively TRBD2 (6 bases). The germline V gene encodes CDR1 SGHTA and CDR2 FQGNSA. Trimming pared 1 base from V and 4 bases from J, leaving 10 bases between. CDR3 length: 15 residues. CDR3 in amino acids: CASSLVGGRTGELFF. CDR3 bases: TGTGCCAGCAGCTTAGTCGGGGGTCGCACCGGGGAGCTGTTTTTT.

This chain uses TRBV7-8 with TRBJ2-5; perhaps D is TRBD1 or TRBD2 (5 bases each). Germline loops: CDR1 SGHVS, CDR2 FQNEAQ. Trimming left V 0 bases short and J 5 bases short, with 10 bases between. The CDR3 has 14 residues. CDR3: CASSLARWGETQYF. The DNA of the CDR3 is TGTGCCAGCAGCTTAGCGCGCTGGGGGGAGACCCAGTACTTC.

The chain has TRBV7-2 and TRBJ1-5; 7 nucleotides line up with TRBD1. The V gene end was trimmed by 3 bases and the J gene end by 3 bases; junction bases not matched to a gene: 2. The CDR3 is made up of 14 amino acids. Per the germline V gene, CDR1 is SGHTA and CDR2 is FQGNSA. CDR3 nucleotide sequence: TGTGCCAGCAGCTTGGGACAGAACAATCAGCCCCAGCATTTT. Amino acid sequence: CASSLGQNNQPQHF.

In this sample, this clonotype turned up many times. The chain has TRBV7-8 and TRBJ1-4; D unresolved. The germline gives CDR1 SGHVS, CDR2 FQNEAQ. The CDR3 totals 15 residues. Trimming left V 2 bases short and J 8 bases short, with 15 bases between. The CDR3 reads CASSLLAAESEKLFF. The DNA of the CDR3 is TGTGCCAGCAGCTTACTGGCGGCAGAATCCGAAAAACTGTTTTTT. Using reference TRBV7-8 and TRBJ1-4 for the parts outside the CDR3, the full variable domain is GAGVSQSPRYKVAKRGQDVALRCDPISGHVSLFWYQQALGQGPEFLTYFQNEAQLDKSGLPSDRFFAERPEGSVSTLKIQRTQQEDSAVYLCASSLLAAESEKLFFGSGTQLSVL.

In its sample, this clonotype was seen a few times. The chain employs TRBV12-3 or TRBV12-4 and TRBJ1-1; D gene ambiguous. With 6 bases removed from V and 1 base from J, the gap between germline ends came to 6 bases. The CDR3 extends over 12 amino acids. The CDR3 sequence: CASRRANTEAFF. CDR3 DNA sequence: TGTGCCAGCAGGCGGGCGAACACTGAAGCTTTCTTT.

This clonotype was counted ten times or more. The rearrangement joins TRBV6-5 to TRBJ1-4; D may be TRBD1 (5 bases). The germline V gene encodes CDR1 MNHEY and CDR2 SVGAGI. V was pared by 5 bases and J by 0 bases, with 16 bases between. The CDR3 has 17 residues. CDR3 nucleotide sequence: TGTGCCAGCAGTGACAGACAGCGAAGGGCAACTAATGAAAAACTGTTTTTT. Its translation: CASSDRQRRATNEKLFF.

This clonotype appeared many times. The chain links TRBV29-1 to TRBJ2-3, with 7 bases lining up with TRBD1. CDR1 and CDR2 from the germline V gene are SQVTM and ANQGSEA. Trimming cost V 6 bases and J 0 bases; bases outside gene matches: 6. The CDR3 covers 14 residues. The CDR3 DNA reads TGCAGCGTCGGGACAGCTACTAGCACAGATACGCAGTATTTT. Translated: CSVGTATSTDTQYF.

This clonotype occurred many times. V and J are TRBV6-5 and TRBJ2-5; 9 bases agree with TRBD1. This CDR3 is built from 17 residues. The germline V gene has CDR1 MNHEY and CDR2 SVGAGI. V was pared by 0 bases and J by 4 bases, with 9 bases of the junction left unmatched. The CDR3 is CASSYSIFGTGLETQYF. The CDR3 nucleotides read TGTGCCAGCAGTTACTCGATTTTTGGGACAGGGTTAGAGACCCAGTACTTC.

This clonotype showed up many times. The chain is built from TRBV10-3 and TRBJ2-4; possibly TRBD2 for D (6 bases). The CDR3 loop spans 16 amino acids. V gave up 11 bases and J gave up 0 bases, with 20 bases separating them. Germline CDR1 reads ENHRY; CDR2 reads SYGVKD. CDR3 amino acids: CAPPDPGDIAKNIQYF. The DNA for the CDR3 is TGTGCCCCCCCCGACCCGGGAGATATAGCCAAAAACATTCAGTACTTC.

This clonotype was detected only a few times. The chain carries TRBV18 and TRBJ2-3; 14 bases are a match to TRBD2. From germline, CDR1 is KGHSH and CDR2 LQKENI. CDR3 length: 17 amino acids. Trimming at V came to 3 bases and at J to 4 bases, leaving 6 bases not matched to a gene. CDR3 sequence reads: CASSPGTSGRRSDTQYF. CDR3 nucleotide sequence: TGTGCCAGCTCACCCGGGACTAGCGGGAGAAGGTCAGATACGCAGTATTTT.

This clonotype was seen repeatedly, ten times or more. The J gene is TRBJ1-1, the V gene TRBV10-3; D is unclear. CDR3 length: 16 amino acids. Germline CDR1 ENHRY, CDR2 SYGVKD. V was shortened by 3 bases and J by 0 bases, with 14 bases between the two germline ends. The DNA of the CDR3 is TGTGCCATCAGTGACCCAAGAGTGGGCATGAACACTGAAGCTTTCTTT. Translating gives CAISDPRVGMNTEAFF.

This clonotype occurred many times. The CDR3 sequence: CSARQGDTEAFF. The CDR3 DNA follows: TGCAGTGCCAGACAGGGTGACACTGAAGCTTTCTTT. The chain links TRBV20-1 to TRBJ1-1; 7 bases are shared with TRBD1. Germline CDR1 DFQATT, CDR2 SNEGSKA (reference sequence). J gave up 3 bases and V 6 bases, and 4 bases lay outside the gene matches. The CDR3 is made up of 12 amino acids.

This clonotype was counted many times. The chain carries TRBV20-1 and TRBJ2-1; weak D call: TRBD1 (6 bases). The CDR3 runs to 20 residues. The V gene's germline CDR1 is DFQATT and CDR2 SNEGSKA (reference sequence). V was trimmed by 5 bases and J by 8 bases, leaving 37 bases between them. The chain's CDR3 is CSAPTSGGRLLRGIWDEQFF. CDR3 nucleotide sequence: TGCAGTGCTCCGACGTCCGGAGGACGCCTCTTGAGGGGGATTTGGGATGAGCAGTTCTTC.

This clonotype has a handful of counts. The rearrangement uses TRBV27 and TRBJ2-1, with D possibly TRBD2 on 6 matching bases. Germline lookup yields CDR1 MNHEY and CDR2 SMNVEV (reference sequence). With 5 bases removed from V and 7 bases from J, the gap between germline ends came to 12 bases. The CDR3 consists of 13 residues. CDR3 bases: TGTGCCAGCAGTCAAGGGACTCCAAATGAGCAGTTCTTC. The encoded protein is CASSQGTPNEQFF.